These T cell receptor beta chains were read from a single sample in a study of early T cells in non-severe SARS-CoV-2 infection. TCRdb reprocessed the 5' RACE reads with MiXCR, giving one entry per CDR3 protein. The table has about 27,000 distinct CDR3 sequences, 5.4% seen once. Input material: whole blood. These receptor sequences come from an adult who was a healthcare worker with PCR-confirmed SARS-CoV-2 infection or an uninfected control (not recorded which). Both conserved end residues are part of each CDR3. Fields, in order: CDR3 protein, CDR3 DNA, J gene, clone size, CDR3 length, D gene, V gene. A D gene is named only where the DNA matches it firmly. Clone size is shown for a subset of rows, as once, few, many or a class of expanded clone.

CDR3: CASSFSMGQAKETQYF
DNA: TGTGCCAGCAGTTTTAGTATGGGACAAGCAAAAGAGACCCAGTACTTC
J: TRBJ2-5
size: many
length: 16
D: .
V: TRBV12-3/TRBV12-4

CDR3: CASSLPTPRPYSNQPQHF
DNA: TGTGCCAGCAGTCTCCCGACACCTCGGCCCTATAGCAATCAGCCCCAGCATTTT
J: TRBJ1-5
size: few
length: 18
D: .
V: TRBV27

CDR3: CATRTVGGANNEQFF
DNA: TGTGCCACCAGGACAGTTGGGGGGGCCAACAATGAGCAGTTCTTC
J: TRBJ2-1
size: few
length: 15
D: .
V: TRBV15

CDR3: CASSTSSRGNGYTF
DNA: TGCGCCAGCAGCACCAGTTCCAGGGGGAATGGCTACACCTTC
J: TRBJ1-2
size: many
length: 14
D: TRBD1
V: TRBV5-1

CDR3: CSANTGTTYNEQFF
DNA: TGCAGTGCCAACACCGGGACGACCTACAATGAGCAGTTCTTC
J: TRBJ2-1
size: many
length: 14
D: .
V: TRBV20-1

CDR3: CASGQGQGRNEQYF
DNA: TGTGCTAGTGGTCAGGGACAGGGCCGGAACGAGCAGTACTTC
J: TRBJ2-7
size: few
length: 14
D: TRBD1
V: TRBV12-5

CDR3: CASSLARQSVEQYF
DNA: TGTGCCAGCAGTTTAGCCCGACAGTCCGTAGAGCAGTACTTC
J: TRBJ2-7
size: .
length: 14
D: .
V: TRBV12-3/TRBV12-4

CDR3: CASSMESAGGYEQYF
DNA: TGTGCCAGTAGTATGGAATCAGCAGGGGGCTACGAGCAGTACTTC
J: TRBJ2-7
size: few
length: 15
D: TRBD1
V: TRBV19

CDR3: CASSLTLAGLYEQYF
DNA: TGTGCCAGCAGTTTAACTCTAGCGGGCCTTTACGAGCAGTACTTC
J: TRBJ2-7
size: .
length: 15
D: TRBD2
V: TRBV12-3/TRBV12-4

CDR3: CSASSRARGVRKLFF
DNA: TGCAGTGCAAGTTCGCGGGCCCGAGGGGTGAGGAAACTGTTTTTT
J: TRBJ1-4
size: .
length: 15
D: .
V: TRBV20-1

CDR3: CAWSRVPGELFF
DNA: TGTGCCTGGAGTAGAGTGCCCGGGGAGCTGTTTTTT
J: TRBJ2-2
size: medium-sized
length: 12
D: .
V: TRBV30

CDR3: CAWSVGTTNEKLFF
DNA: TGTGCCTGGAGTGTAGGGACAACTAATGAAAAACTGTTTTTT
J: TRBJ1-4
size: .
length: 14
D: .
V: TRBV30

CDR3: CSAKPPGLAVQTQYF
DNA: TGCAGTGCTAAACCCCCGGGACTAGCTGTACAGACCCAGTACTTC
J: TRBJ2-5
size: many
length: 15
D: TRBD2
V: TRBV20-1

CDR3: CASSLGLGEEQYF
DNA: TGTGCCAGCAGCTTAGGGTTGGGGGAAGAGCAGTACTTC
J: TRBJ2-7
size: few
length: 13
D: .
V: TRBV7-9

CDR3: CASSVGRTDTQYF
DNA: TGTGCCAGCAGCGTTGGAAGGACGGATACGCAGTATTTT
J: TRBJ2-3
size: .
length: 13
D: .
V: TRBV5-5

CDR3: CASSYTDTRQYF
DNA: TGTGCCAGCAGCTATACCGACACGCGGCAGTACTTC
J: TRBJ2-7
size: .
length: 12
D: .
V: TRBV3-1

CDR3: CASSYSKPSGLSDEQYF
DNA: TGTGCCAGCAGTTACTCGAAACCATCGGGACTAAGTGACGAGCAGTACTTC
J: TRBJ2-7
size: many
length: 17
D: TRBD2
V: TRBV6-5

CDR3: CSAREGSPDTQYF
DNA: TGCAGTGCTAGGGAAGGGAGTCCAGATACGCAGTATTTT
J: TRBJ2-3
size: .
length: 13
D: .
V: TRBV20-1

CDR3: CSAGTGGSLGQPQHF
DNA: TGCAGTGCCGGGACAGGGGGCTCCCTTGGTCAGCCCCAGCATTTT
J: TRBJ1-5
size: many
length: 15
D: TRBD1
V: TRBV20-1

CDR3: CASRVGTSGEISYNEQFF
DNA: TGTGCCAGCAGGGTCGGGACTAGCGGGGAGATCTCCTACAATGAGCAGTTCTTC
J: TRBJ2-1
size: few
length: 18
D: TRBD2
V: TRBV11-2

CDR3: CASSLNSNQPQHF
DNA: TGTGCCAGCAGCTTAAATAGCAATCAGCCCCAGCATTTT
J: TRBJ1-5
size: medium-sized
length: 13
D: .
V: TRBV5-5

CDR3: CASSLGSEAWRGGEETQYF
DNA: TGTGCCAGCAGCTTAGGGTCCGAGGCCTGGCGGGGGGGCGAAGAGACCCAGTACTTC
J: TRBJ2-5
size: many
length: 19
D: TRBD2
V: TRBV7-2

CDR3: CASSPSPGRTDTQYF
DNA: TGTGCCAGCAGCCCTTCTCCGGGGCGCACAGATACGCAGTATTTT
J: TRBJ2-3
size: few
length: 15
D: .
V: TRBV7-9

CDR3: CASSYNYEQYF
DNA: TGTGCCAGCAGTTACAACTACGAGCAGTACTTC
J: TRBJ2-7
size: many
length: 11
D: .
V: TRBV28

CDR3: CASSLAGTVYEQYF
DNA: TGTGCCAGCAGTTTGGCAGGGACGGTGTACGAGCAGTACTTC
J: TRBJ2-7
size: few
length: 14
D: .
V: TRBV28

CDR3: CASSFPIQGRGGPGELFF
DNA: TGTGCCAGCAGTTTCCCCATACAGGGGAGAGGGGGGCCCGGGGAGCTGTTTTTT
J: TRBJ2-2
size: many
length: 18
D: .
V: TRBV27

CDR3: CAWSPGRGSSEKLFF
DNA: TGTGCCTGGAGCCCCGGGAGGGGGTCTAGTGAAAAACTGTTTTTT
J: TRBJ1-4
size: many
length: 15
D: .
V: TRBV30

CDR3: CASSPHKTQYF
DNA: TGTGCCAGCAGTCCGCATAAGACCCAGTACTTC
J: TRBJ2-5
size: .
length: 11
D: .
V: TRBV28

CDR3: CASSLTVGSISYNEQFF
DNA: TGTGCCAGCAGCTTAACTGTGGGCTCAATCTCCTACAATGAGCAGTTCTTC
J: TRBJ2-1
size: many
length: 17
D: .
V: TRBV7-9

CDR3: CASSSGLLTDTQYF
DNA: TGTGCCAGCAGCTCCGGACTACTCACAGATACGCAGTATTTT
J: TRBJ2-3
size: many
length: 14
D: .
V: TRBV7-2

CDR3: CASSPIGAGELFF
DNA: TGTGCCAGCAGCCCTATTGGCGCCGGGGAGCTGTTTTTT
J: TRBJ2-2
size: .
length: 13
D: .
V: TRBV7-6

CDR3: CASSPKGPALSHEQFF
DNA: TGCGCCAGCAGCCCAAAAGGGCCAGCATTGTCTCATGAGCAGTTCTTC
J: TRBJ2-1
size: .
length: 16
D: .
V: TRBV5-1

CDR3: CASSTRTANNSPLHF
DNA: TGTGCCAGTAGTACCCGGACAGCTAATAATTCACCCCTCCACTTT
J: TRBJ1-6
size: few
length: 15
D: .
V: TRBV19

CDR3: CASSLTGLNSPLHF
DNA: TGTGCCAGCAGTTTGACCGGGCTTAATTCACCCCTCCACTTT
J: TRBJ1-6
size: many
length: 14
D: .
V: TRBV12-3/TRBV12-4

CDR3: CASSPPRDRHRNTEAFF
DNA: TGTGCCAGCAGCCCTCCCCGGGACAGGCACAGGAACACTGAAGCTTTCTTT
J: TRBJ1-1
size: many
length: 17
D: TRBD1
V: TRBV7-9

CDR3: CASSLVSYEQFF
DNA: TGTGCCAGCAGCTTAGTTTCGTATGAGCAGTTCTTC
J: TRBJ2-1
size: .
length: 12
D: .
V: TRBV7-2

CDR3: CASSLPGGYQETQYF
DNA: TGCGCCAGCAGCTTGCCAGGGGGCTACCAAGAGACCCAGTACTTC
J: TRBJ2-5
size: many
length: 15
D: TRBD1
V: TRBV5-1

CDR3: CASSQAQPNYGYTF
DNA: TGTGCCAGCAGCCAAGCACAGCCTAACTATGGCTACACCTTC
J: TRBJ1-2
size: .
length: 14
D: .
V: TRBV4-2

CDR3: CASSPQTSGGSYEQYF
DNA: TGTGCCAGCAGCCCCCAGACTAGCGGGGGATCCTACGAGCAGTACTTC
J: TRBJ2-7
size: many
length: 16
D: TRBD2
V: TRBV7-6

CDR3: CASSSWTGYFPSTGELFF
DNA: TGTGCCAGCAGCTCTTGGACAGGGTACTTTCCTTCGACCGGGGAGCTGTTTTTT
J: TRBJ2-2
size: few
length: 18
D: TRBD1
V: TRBV7-9

CDR3: CASSYSRLNQPQHF
DNA: TGTGCCAGCAGTTACTCCAGACTCAATCAGCCCCAGCATTTT
J: TRBJ1-5
size: .
length: 14
D: .
V: TRBV6-2/TRBV6-3